Below, 12 T cell receptor beta chains from the same sample are listed, as sequenced in a study of T cells in Graves' hyperthyroidism and ophthalmopathy. Using RNA transcripts as the source, TCR beta CDR3 regions were amplified. The study used the HTBI primer set for a first-round RT-PCR of the TCR CDR3. TCRdb re-called the multiplex PCR reads with MiXCR, one entry per CDR3 protein. Of 250,000 to 400,000 distinct CDR3 sequences detected, approximately 13% appear once; the ten largest clones hold approximately 35%. Input material: blood. These receptors came from a woman in her thirties or forties with Graves' ophthalmopathy.

This clonotype was seen at least ten times. The V and J genes are TRBV28 and TRBJ1-1, with a tentative D call TRBD1 (5 bases). The ends were cut back, 3 bases at V and 3 bases at J, with 14 bases in the middle. Looked up from germline, CDR1 is MDHEN and CDR2 is SYDVKM. This CDR3 contains 15 residues. DNA for the CDR3: TGTGCCAGCAGTTTCCCGGCGGGGGGGGACACTGAAGCTTTCTTT. Amino acid sequence: CASSFPAGGDTEAFF.

In its sample, this clonotype was seen many times. The V and J genes are TRBV2 and TRBJ1-1; possibly TRBD1 for D (6 bases). V was clipped by 4 bases and J by 0 bases, with 12 bases between them. Per germline, CDR1 SNHLY and CDR2 FYNNEI. The CDR3 loop spans 15 amino acids. In DNA form, the CDR3 reads TGTGCCAGCAGTGGGTCGGACAGCATGAACACTGAAGCTTTCTTT. Amino acids: CASSGSDSMNTEAFF.

Only a few counts were recorded for this clonotype. This chain joins TRBV5-1 and TRBJ1-5; 8 positions match TRBD1. V lost 2 bases, J lost 5 bases, and 6 bases stayed unmatched. This CDR3 spans 15 amino acids. The germline gives CDR1 SGHRS, CDR2 YFSETQ. This CDR3 reads CASSFAGGSDQPQHF. DNA of the CDR3: TGCGCCAGCAGCTTCGCAGGGGGCAGCGATCAGCCCCAGCATTTT.

In its sample, this clonotype was seen a few times. The chain couples TRBV9 to TRBJ2-3; 7 bases are shared with TRBD1. Germline trimming cut 0 bases from V and 2 bases from J; bases unmatched to any gene: 15. Germline CDR1 SGDLS, CDR2 YYNGEE. This CDR3 is built from 19 residues. For the CDR3, the DNA is TGTGCCAGCAGCGTAGAATTATACGGGACAGCCTCCGACACAGATACGCAGTATTTT. Protein sequence: CASSVELYGTASDTDTQYF.

Ten or more counts support this clonotype. This chain connects TRBV12-3 or TRBV12-4 to TRBJ2-2, with TRBD2 as a possible D gene (7 bases). This CDR3 spans 16 amino acids. The V end was cut by 0 bases, the J end by 1 base, with 9 bases between. The CDR3: CASSLAGGLNTGELFF. The CDR3 bases are TGTGCCAGCAGTTTAGCGGGGGGGCTGAACACCGGGGAGCTGTTTTTT.

This clonotype was observed many times. CDR3 region: CAISESVTANTGELFF. The DNA for the CDR3 is TGTGCCATCAGTGAGTCGGTCACAGCTAACACCGGGGAGCTGTTTTTT. The chain is built from TRBV10-3 and TRBJ2-2; D is undetermined. The CDR3 has 16 amino acids. V was trimmed by 0 bases and J by 2 bases, leaving 10 bases between them. CDR1 is ENHRY, CDR2 SYGVKD, per germline.

This clonotype was counted many times. The rearrangement joins TRBV13 to TRBJ2-7, with 10 bases lining up with TRBD2. The V segment lost 4 bases and the J segment 3 bases; nucleotides outside the gene matches: 9. There are 16 residues in the CDR3. Germline values: CDR1 PRHDT, CDR2 FYEKMQ (reference sequence). In nucleotides, the CDR3 is TGTGCCAGCAGCTCCTACCTTGGGACTAGCGACTACGAGCAGTACTTC. It translates to CASSSYLGTSDYEQYF.

This clonotype was detected many times. The chain has TRBV6-5 and TRBJ2-5, with D maybe TRBD2 (6 bases). CDR1 and CDR2 (germline): MNHEY, SVGAGI. V lost 2 bases to trimming and J lost 5 bases, with 18 bases between them. The CDR3 is 16 amino acids. The CDR3 sequence: CASSYTSGYLGETQYF. CDR3 nucleotide sequence: TGTGCCAGCAGTTACACAAGCGGGTACCTGGGGGAGACCCAGTACTTC.

The chain employs TRBV12-3 or TRBV12-4 and TRBJ2-1, with D possibly being TRBD1 or TRBD2 (5 bases each). CDR3 length: 12 amino acids. The germline V and J ends were trimmed by 1 base and 13 bases, with 11 bases remaining between them. In DNA form, the CDR3 reads TGTGCCAGCAGTTTAGTCCGGGACCCCCAGTTCTTC. This codes for CASSLVRDPQFF.

The rearrangement links TRBV2 to TRBJ2-2, with TRBD1 matching 7 bases. The CDR3 is made up of 16 amino acids. Germline CDR1 SNHLY, CDR2 FYNNEI. The junction had 8 bases not matched to a gene; V was cut back by 3 bases and J by 4 bases. DNA for the CDR3: TGTGCCAGCAGTGACGCTAGCTCAGGGGGCACCGGGGAGCTGTTTTTT. This codes for CASSDASSGGTGELFF.

This clonotype was counted many times. The chain joins TRBV28 to TRBJ2-7; tentatively, D is TRBD1 (6 bases). CDR1 and CDR2 from the germline V gene are MDHEN and SYDVKM. The CDR3 totals 15 residues. V lost 3 bases and J lost 3, with 15 bases in between. CDR3 DNA: TGTGCCAGCAGTTTCCAAGGACAGAATTTCTACGAGCAGTACTTC. This encodes CASSFQGQNFYEQYF.

This clonotype appeared many times. The chain recombines TRBV24-1 with TRBJ2-1; D gene ambiguous. Germline CDR1 and CDR2: KGHDR and SFDVKD. The CDR3 is 16 amino acids. The V end was cut by 5 bases, the J end by 0 bases, with 13 bases between. The CDR3 DNA reads as TGTGCCACCAGTGCCCAAGGTTGGAGCTCCTACAATGAGCAGTTCTTC. Its protein is CATSAQGWSSYNEQFF.